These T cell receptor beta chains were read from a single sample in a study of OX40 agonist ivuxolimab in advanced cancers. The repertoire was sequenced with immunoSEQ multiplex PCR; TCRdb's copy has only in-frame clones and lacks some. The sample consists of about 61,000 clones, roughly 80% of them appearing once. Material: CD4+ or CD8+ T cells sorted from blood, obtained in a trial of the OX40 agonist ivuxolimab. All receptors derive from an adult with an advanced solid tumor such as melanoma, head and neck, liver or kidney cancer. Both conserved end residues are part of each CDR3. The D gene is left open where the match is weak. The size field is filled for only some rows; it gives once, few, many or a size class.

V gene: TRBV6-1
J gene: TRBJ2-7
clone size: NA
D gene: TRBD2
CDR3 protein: CASSEFGGTNYEQYF
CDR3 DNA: TGTGCCAGCAGTGAATTCGGGGGGACGAACTACGAGCAGTACTTC

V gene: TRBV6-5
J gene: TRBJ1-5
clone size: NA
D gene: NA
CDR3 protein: CASSYGGGGEPQHF
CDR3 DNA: TGTGCCAGCAGTTACGGGGGCGGTGGCGAGCCCCAGCATTTT

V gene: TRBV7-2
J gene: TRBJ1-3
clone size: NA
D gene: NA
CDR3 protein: CASSLAGVRGNTIYF
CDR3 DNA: TGTGCCAGCAGCTTAGCCGGGGTGCGAGGAAACACCATATATTTT

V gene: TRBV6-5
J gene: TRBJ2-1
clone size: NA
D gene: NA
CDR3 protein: CASRRGGGGRHEQFF
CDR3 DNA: TGTGCCAGCCGCAGGGGAGGGGGAGGGAGGCATGAGCAGTTCTTC

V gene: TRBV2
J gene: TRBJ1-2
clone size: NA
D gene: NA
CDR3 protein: CASREDGRGFGYTF
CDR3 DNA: TGTGCCAGCAGGGAGGATGGCAGGGGATTTGGCTACACCTTC

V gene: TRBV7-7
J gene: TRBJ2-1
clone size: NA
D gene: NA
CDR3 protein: CASSLAGDYNEQFF
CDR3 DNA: TGTGCTAGCAGCCTCGCCGGGGACTACAATGAGCAGTTCTTC

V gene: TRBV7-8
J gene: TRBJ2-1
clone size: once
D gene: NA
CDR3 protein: CASSLPSYNEQFF
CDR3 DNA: TGTGCCAGCAGCCTTCCATCCTACAATGAGCAGTTCTTC

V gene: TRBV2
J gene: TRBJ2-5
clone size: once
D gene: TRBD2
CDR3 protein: CASSGASGDGGKTQYF
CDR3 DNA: TGTGCCAGCAGTGGGGCTAGCGGGGACGGCGGGAAGACCCAGTACTTC

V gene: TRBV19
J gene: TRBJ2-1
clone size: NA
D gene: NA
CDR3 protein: CASRGTEPYNEQFF
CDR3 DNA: TGTGCCAGTAGGGGGACCGAACCCTACAATGAGCAGTTCTTC

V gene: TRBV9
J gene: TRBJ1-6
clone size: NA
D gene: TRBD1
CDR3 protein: CASTTGDWSSPLHF
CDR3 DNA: TGTGCCAGCACCACAGGGGATTGGAGTTCACCCCTCCACTTT

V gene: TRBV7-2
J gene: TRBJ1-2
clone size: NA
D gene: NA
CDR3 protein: CASSLGLAGANYGYTF
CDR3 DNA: TGTGCCAGCAGCTTAGGGTTGGCGGGGGCCAACTATGGCTACACCTTC

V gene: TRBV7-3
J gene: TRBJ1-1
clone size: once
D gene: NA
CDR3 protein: CASSSLDSSTEAFF
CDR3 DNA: TGTGCCAGCAGTTCACTCGACTCCAGCACTGAAGCTTTCTTT

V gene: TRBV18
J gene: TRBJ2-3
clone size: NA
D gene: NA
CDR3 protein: CASSSVDGSTDTQYF
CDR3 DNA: TGTGCCAGCTCATCAGTAGACGGTAGCACAGATACGCAGTATTTT

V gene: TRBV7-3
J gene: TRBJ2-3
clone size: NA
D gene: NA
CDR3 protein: CASSRTGTSTDTQYF
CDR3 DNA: TGTGCCAGCAGCCGTACAGGTACTAGCACAGATACGCAGTATTTT

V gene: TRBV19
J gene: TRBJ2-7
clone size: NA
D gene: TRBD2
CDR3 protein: CASSARRDYGYEQYF
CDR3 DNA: TGTGCCAGTAGTGCCCGCAGGGACTACGGATACGAGCAGTACTTC

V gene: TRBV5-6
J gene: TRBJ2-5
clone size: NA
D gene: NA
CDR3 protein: CASSLWGLETQYF
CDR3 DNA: TGTGCCAGCAGCTTGTGGGGGCTGGAGACCCAGTACTTC

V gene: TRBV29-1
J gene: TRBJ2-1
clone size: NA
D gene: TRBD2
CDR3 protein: CSGTTGTSGYNEQFF
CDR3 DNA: TGCAGCGGGACCACCGGGACTAGCGGTTACAATGAGCAGTTCTTC

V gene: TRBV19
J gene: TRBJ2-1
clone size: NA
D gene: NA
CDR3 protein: CASSPVSGTTYNEQFF
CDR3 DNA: TGTGCCAGTAGTCCAGTATCCGGGACAACCTACAATGAGCAGTTCTTC

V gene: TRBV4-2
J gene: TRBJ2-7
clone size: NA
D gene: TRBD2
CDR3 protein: CASSLGTSGRGGSYEQYF
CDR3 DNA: TGTGCCAGCAGCCTCGGGACTAGCGGGCGGGGTGGCTCCTACGAGCAGTACTTC

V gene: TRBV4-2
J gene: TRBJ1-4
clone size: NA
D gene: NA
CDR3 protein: CASSQDGMVEKLFF
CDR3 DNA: TGTGCCAGCAGCCAAGACGGTATGGTAGAAAAACTGTTTTTT

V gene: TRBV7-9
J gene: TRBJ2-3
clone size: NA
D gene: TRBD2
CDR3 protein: CASSQPGGGRTDTQYF
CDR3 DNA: TGTGCCAGCAGCCAACCGGGCGGGGGTCGCACAGATACGCAGTATTTT

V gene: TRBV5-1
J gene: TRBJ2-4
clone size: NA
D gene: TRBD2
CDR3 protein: CASSPLAGDLVKNIQYF
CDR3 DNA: TGCGCCAGCAGCCCGCTAGCGGGGGACCTAGTCAAAAACATTCAGTACTTC

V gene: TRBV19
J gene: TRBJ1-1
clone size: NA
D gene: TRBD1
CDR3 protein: CASLRDEGANTEAFF
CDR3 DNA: TGTGCCAGCCTCAGGGACGAGGGGGCGAACACTGAAGCTTTCTTT

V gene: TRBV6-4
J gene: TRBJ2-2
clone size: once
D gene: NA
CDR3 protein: CASSDRDTGELFF
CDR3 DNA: TGTGCCAGCAGTGACAGGGACACCGGGGAGCTGTTTTTT

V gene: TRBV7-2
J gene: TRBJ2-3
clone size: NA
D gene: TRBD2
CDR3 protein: CASSLGGRDTQYF
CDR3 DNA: TGTGCCAGCAGCTTGGGGGGGAGAGATACGCAGTATTTT

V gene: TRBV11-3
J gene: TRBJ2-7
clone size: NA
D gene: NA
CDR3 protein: CASSPPSYEQYF
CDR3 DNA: TGTGCCAGCAGCCCCCCCTCCTACGAGCAGTACTTC

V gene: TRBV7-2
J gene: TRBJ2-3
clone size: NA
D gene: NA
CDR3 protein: CASSLAQGSSTQYF
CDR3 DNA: TGTGCCAGCAGCTTAGCCCAGGGGAGTAGTACGCAGTATTTT

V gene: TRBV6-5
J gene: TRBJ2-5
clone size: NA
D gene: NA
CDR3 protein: CASSWRGHQETQYF
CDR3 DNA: TGTGCCAGCAGTTGGAGAGGCCACCAAGAGACCCAGTACTTC

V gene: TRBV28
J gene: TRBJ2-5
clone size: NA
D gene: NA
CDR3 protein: CASSSPGSSETQYF
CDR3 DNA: TGTGCCAGCAGTTCCCCTGGGAGTAGTGAGACCCAGTACTTC

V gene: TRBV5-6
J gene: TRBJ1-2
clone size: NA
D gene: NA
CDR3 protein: CASSKIDRPGSYGYTF
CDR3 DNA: TGTGCCAGCAGCAAGATTGACAGGCCAGGTAGCTATGGCTACACCTTC

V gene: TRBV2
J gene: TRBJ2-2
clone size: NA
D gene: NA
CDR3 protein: CASSPGLNTGELFF
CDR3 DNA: TGTGCCAGCAGTCCGGGACTGAACACCGGGGAGCTGTTTTTT